Sequencing of this TCR beta chain was carried out in a study of blood T cell repertoires in COVID-19. Germline trimming cut 4 bases from V and 4 bases from J; bases unmatched to any gene: 6. CDR1 and CDR2 (germline): SGHRS, YFSETQ. This CDR3 region has 14 residues. Per the original methods: Reference gene primer amplification gave nucleated cell count estimates. Assay: immunoSEQ multiplex PCR; the TCRdb copy retains only in-frame clones and omits some. From that table come the V and J calls and clone size; the DNA was used to work out D and trimming. The table shows more than 110,000 clones, with around 88% occurring only once.

What was sequenced was peripheral blood. The chain employs TRBV5-1 and TRBJ2-7; 9 bases match TRBD1. The receptor's source is a man in his 60s with active or convalescent COVID-19. This chain's CDR3 is CASSLGQGVYEQYF. CDR3 nucleotide sequence: TGCGCCAGCAGCCTGGGACAGGGTGTGTACGAGCAGTACTTC.